This TCR beta chain appears in the sequencing data of a study of molecular identifiers for immune sequencing clone quantification. Germline-derived CDR1 and CDR2 are SGHTA and FQGNSA. Trimming at V came to 1 base and at J to 4 bases, leaving 4 bases not matched to a gene. The CDR3 sequence is 15 residues long. This clonotype was observed many times. Its antigen is currently unknown. MiXCR, applied by TCRdb to the PCR reads, yields one record per CDR3 protein. The sample holds about 40,000 distinct CDR3 sequences, around a sixth seen once. Study-wide points: Investigators reportedly could detect spiked Jurkat TCR RNA from one cell among about a million naive cells.

The receptor comes from a human donor in good health. Some libraries in this study had Jurkat cell RNA spiked in. The J gene is TRBJ2-5, the V gene TRBV7-2, with TRBD2 matching 9 bases. Material for sequencing was naive CD8+ T cells from blood, with Jurkat cell RNA spiked in. The subset denotes: FACS-sorted CD8+CD4-CCR7+CD45RA+ naive T cells. CDR3 sequence reads: CASSLVPLAGETQYF. The CDR3 DNA is TGTGCCAGCAGCTTAGTGCCACTAGCGGGAGAGACCCAGTACTTC.